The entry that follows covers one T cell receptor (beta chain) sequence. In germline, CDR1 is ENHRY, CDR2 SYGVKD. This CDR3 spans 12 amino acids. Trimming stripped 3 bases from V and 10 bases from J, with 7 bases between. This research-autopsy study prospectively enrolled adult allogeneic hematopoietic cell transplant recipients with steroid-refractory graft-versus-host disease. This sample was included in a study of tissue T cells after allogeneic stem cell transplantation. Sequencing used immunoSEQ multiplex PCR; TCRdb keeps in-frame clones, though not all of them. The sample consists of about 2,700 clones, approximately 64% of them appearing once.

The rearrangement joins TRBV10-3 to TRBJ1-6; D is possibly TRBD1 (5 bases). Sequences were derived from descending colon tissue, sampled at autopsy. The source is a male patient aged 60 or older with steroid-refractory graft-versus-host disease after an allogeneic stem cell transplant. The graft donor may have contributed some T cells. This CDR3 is CAISERGSPLHF. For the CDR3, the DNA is TGTGCCATCAGTGAACGGGGCTCACCCCTCCACTTT.